Described below is a single T cell receptor (beta chain) sequence and its context. This receptor's antigen is unknown. Nothing much larger sits one base from this clone, and base qualities are not available. The collaborating institutions used their own protocols to collect whole blood in K2EDTA tubes. For TCRbeta analysis, collaborators shipped samples in one of three forms: frozen whole blood, isolated PBMCs, or DNA extracted from either of those sample types. The immunoSEQ Assay, a bias-controlled multiplex PCR, was used to amplify TCRbeta CDR3 regions from genomic DNA. The authors' pipeline ran thus. The number of nucleated cells in each sample was estimated by amplification of reference gene primers within the assay. Sequence reads were collapsed and filtered to measure the absolute abundance of every unique TCRbeta CDR3 rearrangement. Productive Simpson clonality was computed per sample as the square root of Simpson's diversity index over productive rearrangements. TCRdb carries this immuneACCESS record with in-frame sequences only. Its versions omit some clonotypes, under half of them owing to an unresolved V gene in the studies checked, with the rest unexplained. That table furnishes V, J and clone size, whereas the DNA furnished D and trimming. In all, the sample holds 55,000 to 70,000 clones, and over 85% of those were seen once. 5.5% to 6.5% of the sample goes to the ten largest clones.

The data stem from a study of blood T cell repertoires in COVID-19 (dated by TCRdb to 2018 to 2021). In terms of the full investigation: Samples from collaborators originated in the United States, Italy and Spain and spanned both the acute and convalescent phases of COVID-19. Nearly every sample came with metadata listing a de-identified subject ID, COVID-19 status, age in years and sex. A freely available public database, intended as a resource for researchers studying the immune response to SARS-CoV-2, is where the repertoires were released. The material from the prospective study consisted of cDNA or gDNA derived from T cells, B-cell-depleted T cells, or PBMCs. The samples were drawn from two sources: the first 160 participants of the ongoing ImmuneRACE study, and approximately 1,300 subjects contributed by 6 global collaborators. Where available, HLA class I and class II types were obtained from metadata supplied by the sample provider rather than from assay-based typing. Deeply sampled blood TCRbeta repertoires from subjects exposed to, actively infected with, or recovered from COVID-19 were included in the dataset.

Paper-wide results and their limitations: The quantity of clinical and demographic metadata differed by source and by participant and was supplied without curation.

Input material: peripheral blood. The sequence derives from a human donor in a cohort sampled during active COVID-19.

The CDR3 reads as follows: CASSPTGETQYF. The nucleotide sequence is given as TGTGCCAGCAGCCCGACCGGGGAGACCCAGTACTTC. The chain joins TRBV11-2 to TRBJ2-5; no D gene can be assigned with confidence. The CDR3 numbers 12 residues from cysteine through phenylalanine. The only DNA kept is the CDR3, 36 bases in frame from the first base. Looking up the germline V gene yields CDR1 SGHAT and CDR2 FQNNGV. V sheds 5 bases and J sheds 5 bases, leaving 9 bases between their ends.